The 24 T cell receptor beta chains below come from one sample, sequenced in a study of vaccination and CD4 T cells after COVID-19. Antigens for these TCRs are unknown. Treatment reported: roughly ten-day PBMC culture with coronavirus spike peptide pools or control peptides (ViraFEST assay). Cultured CD4+ T cells had their DNA profiled by the Oncomine TCR Beta short-read assay. In TCRdb, the PCR reads were re-called with MiXCR into one record per CDR3 protein. This table holds just under 20,000 distinct CDR3 sequences, roughly a quarter found once. Sequenced input: cultured CD4+ T cells from blood. The receptors derive from a human donor with COVID-19.

A note on this clonotype: A read error may produce the germline difference seen at one junction end. The chain uses TRBV5-6 and TRBJ1-2; D call uncertain. The CDR3 sequence is 11 residues long. Germline-derived CDR1 and CDR2 are SGHDT and YYEEEE. In nucleotides, the CDR3 is TGTGTCAGCAGCGGCCAAAGGGGCTACACCTTC. Translated: CVSSGQRGYTF.

This clonotype was seen only a few times. The rearrangement uses TRBV6-5 and TRBJ2-5; D unresolved. V lost 0 bases to trimming and J lost 2 bases, with 7 bases between them. Germline V CDR1 and CDR2: MNHEY, SVGAGI. The CDR3 has 14 residues. Written as DNA, the CDR3 is TGTGCCAGCAGTTACTCGAACAGACAAGAGACCCAGTACTTC. Translated: CASSYSNRQETQYF.

Only a few counts were recorded for this clonotype. This chain joins TRBV28 and TRBJ1-2; 9 bases fit TRBD1. The CDR3 consists of 16 residues. V gave up 6 bases and J gave up 8 bases; unmatched junction bases: 16. The V gene's germline CDR1 is MDHEN and CDR2 SYDVKM. For the CDR3, the DNA is TGTGCCAGCAGCGGACCGGGACAGGGTGTAGGTCGGGGCTACACCTTC. Encoded protein: CASSGPGQGVGRGYTF.

The chain couples TRBV7-9 to TRBJ2-5; tentative D call: TRBD2 (6 bases). CDR1 is SEHNR and CDR2 is FQNEAQ in the germline V gene (reference sequence). This CDR3 has 15 amino acids. Trimming took 5 bases from V and 5 from J, leaving 18 bases between them. The CDR3 coding sequence is TGTGCCAGCAGCACCTCCGGGACTTCGGGGGAGACCCAGTACTTC. Translated: CASSTSGTSGETQYF. The full variable domain, rest sourced from reference TRBV7-9 and TRBJ2-5, is DTGVSQNPRHKITKRGQNVTFRCDPISEHNRLYWYRQTLGQGPEFLTYFQNEAQLEKSRLLSDRFSAERPKGSFSTLEIQRTEQGDSAMYLCASSTSGTSGETQYFGPGTRLLVL.

The rearrangement links TRBV20-1 to TRBJ1-5; D might be TRBD1 (5 bases). The CDR3 is 13 amino acids. From germline, CDR1 is DFQATT and CDR2 SNEGSKA (reference sequence). Deletions cut 2 bases from V and 7 bases from J, with 12 bases between. CDR3 sequence: CSARPVGVQPQHF. As DNA, the CDR3 is TGCAGTGCTAGACCGGTGGGGGTCCAGCCCCAGCATTTT.

This rearrangement joins TRBV6-1 to TRBJ2-1; 12 bases agree with TRBD2. Germline values: CDR1 MNHNS, CDR2 SASEGT. CDR3 length: 15 residues. V dropped 7 bases and J dropped 5; count of bases not matched to a gene: 6. The CDR3 loop reads CASNSLAGGNNEQFF. The DNA for the CDR3 is TGTGCCAGCAATTCACTAGCGGGGGGAAACAATGAGCAGTTCTTC.

This clonotype was seen more than once but under ten times. The chain carries TRBV15 and TRBJ2-2, with a weak D call TRBD2 (6 bases). The length of the CDR3 is 16 residues. The ends were cut back, 1 base at V and 1 base at J, with 10 bases in the middle. Germline V gives CDR1 LNHNV, CDR2 YYDKDF (reference sequence). The CDR3 bases are TGTGCCACCAGCAGAGCTGGCGGGGTGAACACCGGGGAGCTGTTTTTT. The encoded protein is CATSRAGGVNTGELFF.

The genes are TRBV1 and TRBJ2-5. TRBV1 is marked as a pseudogene. The CDR3 contains 11 residues. Written as DNA, the CDR3 is TGCACCAGCAGCAAGGCGGAGACCCAGTACTTC. This codes for CTSSKAETQYF.

V gene TRBV24-1 combines with J gene TRBJ2-2, with D uncertain. The CDR3 is 13 residues long. V lost 6 bases to trimming and J lost 0 bases, with 4 bases between them. CDR1 and CDR2 (germline): KGHDR, SFDVKD. For the CDR3, the DNA is TGTGCCACCAGTCAACCGAACACCGGGGAGCTGTTTTTT. This translates into CATSQPNTGELFF.

The rearrangement joins TRBV6-1 to TRBJ2-3; TRBD2 aligns across 11 bases. Trimming at V came to 4 bases and at J to 5 bases, leaving 8 bases not matched to a gene. This CDR3 is 16 amino acids long. Per the germline V gene, CDR1 is MNHNS and CDR2 is SASEGT. The CDR3 loop is CASSVSGGASLDTQYF. The CDR3 bases are TGTGCCAGCAGTGTTAGCGGGGGGGCCAGTCTAGATACGCAGTATTTT.

This clonotype was found a few times. DNA of the CDR3: TGTGCCAGCAGCAGGACAGGGGTTACCACCTACGAGCAGTACTTC. This gives the protein CASSRTGVTTYEQYF. This sequence joins TRBV5-4 and TRBJ2-7, with 9 nucleotides matching TRBD1. Germline CDR1 is SGHNT and CDR2 is YYREEE (reference sequence). This CDR3 comprises 15 residues. After removal of 4 bases from V and 2 bases from J, the junction contained 7 bases not matched to a gene.

The V gene is TRBV27, the J gene TRBJ2-7; 12 bases map to TRBD2. The V segment lost 7 bases and the J segment 6 bases; nucleotides outside the gene matches: 10. Per the germline V gene, CDR1 is MNHEY and CDR2 is SMNVEV (reference sequence). The CDR3 consists of 15 residues. CDR3 loop: CASISSGGAWGEQYF. The CDR3 region has the DNA TGTGCCAGCATCTCTAGCGGGGGGGCCTGGGGCGAGCAGTACTTC.

In this sample, this clonotype turned up a few times. J is TRBJ2-3 and V is TRBV10-1; D unresolved. The CDR3 covers 14 residues. Germline V gene lookup returns CDR1 WNHNN and CDR2 SYGVQD (reference sequence). The V and J ends lost 6 bases and 0 bases respectively, with 10 bases between them. CDR3 in amino acids: CASSLGGSTDTQYF. The CDR3 bases are TGCGCCAGCAGCCTTGGCGGTAGCACAGATACGCAGTATTTT.

V and J are TRBV4-1 and TRBJ2-5; 9 bases agree with TRBD2. After removal of 1 base from V and 4 bases from J, the junction contained 10 bases not matched to a gene. The germline CDR1 and CDR2 sequences are MGHRA and YSYEKL. This CDR3 spans 17 amino acids. DNA for the CDR3: TGCGCCAGCAGCCAAGGATGGGCGGGGGGGCCAGGAGAGACCCAGTACTTC. Amino acids: CASSQGWAGGPGETQYF.

Of note for this clonotype: Germline is not matched at one junction end, which may reflect a read error. The J gene is TRBJ1-3, the V gene TRBV4-1; D call uncertain. The CDR3 consists of 12 residues. Germline V gives CDR1 MGHRA, CDR2 YSYEKL. The CDR3 bases are TGCGCCAGCAGCCAAGCTGGGAACACCATATATTTT. Translating it yields CASSQAGNTIYF.

This clonotype was counted only a few times. This rearrangement joins TRBV10-2 to TRBJ2-1; weak D call: TRBD2 (6 bases). The CDR3 loop spans 15 amino acids. CDR1 and CDR2 (germline): WSHSY, SAAADI. Trimming removed 3 bases from V and 6 bases from J, with 15 bases in between. The chain's CDR3 is CASSDGGVGVNEQFF. The DNA for the CDR3 is TGCGCCAGCAGTGATGGAGGGGTGGGTGTCAATGAGCAGTTCTTC.

This clonotype occurred a few times. The chain recombines TRBV7-2 with TRBJ1-6; D call uncertain. Trimming shortened V by 5 bases and J by 10 bases, and 9 bases separated the two germline ends. This CDR3 comprises 12 residues. Germline CDR1 and CDR2: SGHTA and FQGNSA. This CDR3 is CASSQRLSPLHF. In DNA form, the CDR3 reads TGTGCCAGCAGCCAGCGTCTATCACCCCTCCACTTT.

This clonotype was counted between two and nine times. The chain has TRBV19 and TRBJ2-6; no clear D. The length of the CDR3 is 14 residues. Germline CDR1 LNHDA, CDR2 SQIVND (reference sequence). The germline V and J ends were trimmed by 6 bases and 0 bases, with 6 bases remaining between them. The CDR3 bases are TGTGCCAGTAGGGACGGCTCTGGGGCCAACGTCCTGACTTTC. This translates into CASRDGSGANVLTF.

The rearrangement uses TRBV30 and TRBJ1-3; possibly TRBD1 for D (5 bases). V lost 3 bases and J 0 bases, leaving 12 bases between the germline ends. CDR3 length: 15 amino acids. The V gene's germline CDR1 is GTSNPN and CDR2 SVGIG (reference sequence). As DNA, the CDR3 is TGTGCCTGGAGGCGGGACGCCGGCTCTGGAAACACCATATATTTT. This sequence encodes CAWRRDAGSGNTIYF.

The chain carries TRBV27 and TRBJ2-7; D gene ambiguous. The germline V gene has CDR1 MNHEY and CDR2 SMNVEV (reference sequence). Trimming pared 4 bases from V and 1 base from J, leaving 8 bases between. This CDR3 spans 13 amino acids. The CDR3 here is CASSSLGSYEQYF. CDR3 coding DNA: TGTGCCAGCAGTTCCCTAGGGTCCTACGAGCAGTACTTC.

This clonotype appeared a few times. The V and J genes are TRBV10-3 and TRBJ2-2; D might be TRBD2 (5 bases). This CDR3 comprises 14 residues. The germline CDR1 and CDR2 sequences are ENHRY and SYGVKD. Trimming took off 5 bases at V and 2 bases at J, with 9 bases between the two ends. This CDR3 reads CAISFGINTGELFF. The CDR3 region has the DNA TGTGCCATCAGTTTCGGGATTAACACCGGGGAGCTGTTTTTT.

The V gene is TRBV6-1, the J gene TRBJ2-2; TRBD1 agrees at 10 bases. The CDR3 is made up of 18 amino acids. After removal of 5 bases from V and 5 bases from J, the junction contained 14 bases not matched to a gene. The V gene's germline CDR1 is MNHNS and CDR2 SASEGT. The CDR3 loop reads CASSKRTDRGRETGELFF. CDR3 DNA: TGTGCCAGCAGTAAAAGAACCGACAGGGGGCGTGAGACCGGGGAGCTGTTTTTT.

V and J are TRBV7-8 and TRBJ1-2; maybe TRBD1 (5 bases). The CDR3 contains 13 residues. CDR1 SGHVS and CDR2 FQNEAQ come from the germline V gene. Trimming removed 3 bases from V and 8 bases from J, with 13 bases in between. This chain's CDR3 is CASSFDGGEGYTF. The CDR3 DNA reads TGTGCCAGCAGCTTTGACGGGGGTGAGGGCTACACCTTC.

The chain combines TRBV7-2 with TRBJ1-2; 8 positions agree with TRBD1. The CDR3 spans 15 residues. The germline CDR1 and CDR2 sequences are SGHTA and FQGNSA. The junction had 5 bases not matched to a gene; V was cut back by 3 bases and J by 2 bases. The CDR3 DNA reads TGTGCCAGCAGCTTTCCAACAGGGGGGAACTATGGCTACACCTTC. Its protein is CASSFPTGGNYGYTF. Complete variable domain (other parts from reference TRBV7-2 and TRBJ1-2): GAGVSQSPSNKVTEKGKDVELRCDPISGHTALYWYRQSLGQGLEFLIYFQGNSAPDKSGLPSDRFSAERTGGSVSTLTIQRTQQEDSAVYLCASSFPTGGNYGYTFGSGTRLTVV.